The 17 T cell receptor beta chains presented below share a single source sample, sequenced in a study of blood T cell repertoires in COVID-19 (TCRdb year 2020). Libraries came from the immunoSEQ multiplex PCR assay. This is the immuneACCESS table as TCRdb keeps it, with only in-frame sequences that have V and J called. A part of the clones is gone; compared with another copy, unresolved V genes explain less than half, and the rest is unexplained. Across this sample there are around 130,000 clones, with under 85% seen only once. The ten top clones hold 1.5% to 2% of the sample. Specimen: PBMCs or T cells enriched from blood (not recorded which). The receptors stem from a woman aged 18-30 years who had been exposed to COVID-19.

V gene TRBV18 combines with J gene TRBJ1-4; TRBD1 matches 7 bases. The germline CDR1 and CDR2 sequences are KGHSH and LQKENI. V dropped 1 base and J dropped 4; count of bases not matched to a gene: 15. The CDR3 contains 19 residues. The CDR3 sequence is CASSPLKLSPGQINEKLFF. The CDR3 DNA reads TGTGCCAGCTCACCACTCAAGCTGTCACCGGGACAGATTAATGAAAAACTGTTTTTT.

The CDR3 loop is CASGPGQIYEQYF. The CDR3 bases are TGTGCTAGTGGTCCAGGACAGATCTACGAGCAGTACTTC. This chain uses TRBV12-5 with TRBJ2-7; possible D gene TRBD1, 6 bases. V lost 5 bases to trimming and J lost 3 bases, with 11 bases between them. The CDR3 spans 13 residues. CDR1 is LGHNT, CDR2 FRNRAP, per germline.

CDR3 bases: TGCGCCAGCAGCTTGATTGTTTCTAGCACAGATACGCAGTATTTT. Amino acids: CASSLIVSSTDTQYF. The chain has TRBV5-1 and TRBJ2-3; D is unclear. V gave up 1 base and J gave up 0 bases, with 9 bases separating them. The length of the CDR3 is 15 residues. From germline, CDR1 is SGHRS and CDR2 YFSETQ.

The chain employs TRBV30 and TRBJ1-2; 8 bases are a match to TRBD1. The germline V gene encodes CDR1 GTSNPN and CDR2 SVGIG (reference sequence). V lost 4 bases, J lost 5 bases, and 9 bases stayed unmatched. The CDR3 has 14 residues. The CDR3, as DNA: TGTGCCTGGAACCCTGGACAGGGCGATTATGGCTACACCTTC. Protein product: CAWNPGQGDYGYTF.

The V and J genes are TRBV6-2 or TRBV6-3 and TRBJ2-7; TRBD1 is a possible D gene (5 bases). Trimming removed 6 bases from V and 1 base from J, with 19 bases in between. There are 16 residues in the CDR3. The germline CDR1 and CDR2 sequences are MNHEY and SVGEGT. The DNA of the CDR3 is TGTGCCAGCAGCCACTACACTGTTAGGGGATCCTACGAGCAGTACTTC. Translated: CASSHYTVRGSYEQYF.

This clone was seen a single time. This chain uses TRBV6-2 or TRBV6-3 with TRBJ1-1; a possible D gene is TRBD1 (5 bases). The CDR3 totals 13 residues. Trimming removed 3 bases at V and 5 bases at J, with 10 bases between. Looked up from germline, CDR1 is MNHEY and CDR2 is SVGEGT. CDR3 nucleotide sequence: TGTGCCAGCAGTTATGGGGCCAGGACTGAAGCTTTCTTT. It codes for CASSYGARTEAFF.

The chain combines TRBV7-9 with TRBJ2-7; 9 nucleotides agree with TRBD1. This CDR3 has 16 residues. V shed 3 bases, J shed 7 bases, and the junction held 13 bases outside the gene matches. In germline, CDR1 is SEHNR, CDR2 FQNEAQ (reference sequence). The CDR3 is CASSFYRDRVTGEQYF. In DNA form, the CDR3 reads TGTGCCAGCAGCTTCTATCGGGACAGGGTTACGGGGGAGCAGTACTTC.

The gene calls are TRBV6-2 or TRBV6-3 and TRBJ1-5, with a tentative D call TRBD1 (6 bases). Trimming took off 5 bases at V and 4 bases at J, with 9 bases between the two ends. This CDR3 contains 13 residues. The germline V gene encodes CDR1 MNHEY and CDR2 SVGEGT. The chain's CDR3 is CASSLTGNQPQHF. The CDR3 region has the DNA TGTGCCAGCAGTCTCACAGGGAATCAGCCCCAGCATTTT.

J is TRBJ1-2 and V is TRBV28; the match to TRBD1 covers 7 bases. This CDR3 spans 15 amino acids. V shed 3 bases and J 4 bases; nucleotides not matched to a gene: 8. CDR1 is MDHEN and CDR2 is SYDVKM in the germline V gene. The chain's CDR3 is CASSLIGGTAYGYTF. The CDR3 DNA is TGTGCCAGCAGTTTGATTGGTGGGACAGCCTATGGCTACACCTTC.

The chain is built from TRBV12-3 or TRBV12-4 and TRBJ1-5, with D unresolved. Trimming stripped 1 base from V and 4 bases from J, with 5 bases between. This CDR3 comprises 13 residues. The CDR3 protein is CASSLDENQPQHF. CDR3 bases: TGTGCCAGCAGTTTAGATGAGAATCAGCCCCAGCATTTT.

This chain uses TRBV19 with TRBJ1-1, with 9 bases identical to TRBD1. The V gene end was trimmed by 6 bases and the J gene end by 10 bases; junction bases not matched to a gene: 9. Germline CDR1 is LNHDA and CDR2 is SQIVND (reference sequence). CDR3 length: 13 amino acids. The CDR3 spells CASRRRQGERAFF. CDR3 nucleotide sequence: TGTGCCAGTAGAAGAAGACAGGGGGAGAGAGCTTTCTTT.

This clone was detected a few times. The chain joins TRBV7-8 to TRBJ2-1; 7 bases map to TRBD2. In germline, CDR1 is SGHVS, CDR2 FQNEAQ. The CDR3 is made up of 14 amino acids. V was clipped by 2 bases and J by 4 bases; unmatched bases: 2. The CDR3 here is CASSLSGRYNEQFF. CDR3 in DNA: TGTGCCAGCAGCTTATCCGGGAGGTACAATGAGCAGTTCTTC.

The rearrangement joins TRBV4-2 to TRBJ2-5; perhaps TRBD2 as D (5 bases). Germline assignment: CDR1 LGHNA and CDR2 YNFKEQ. Trimming removed 3 bases at V and 1 base at J, with 12 bases between. The CDR3 spans 15 residues. For the CDR3, the DNA is TGTGCCAGCAGCCAGGATCTAACTAGCCAAGAGACCCAGTACTTC. Protein: CASSQDLTSQETQYF.

The chain joins TRBV19 to TRBJ2-7; tentatively, D is TRBD1 (6 bases). The germline V gene has CDR1 LNHDA and CDR2 SQIVND (reference sequence). The CDR3 totals 15 residues. Between the trimmed V and J ends, which lost 7 bases and 5 bases, there was a span of 21 bases. The DNA for the CDR3 is TGTGCCAGTACTAGATCTACCAGGGGAACCCACGAGCAGTACTTC. It codes for CASTRSTRGTHEQYF.

CDR3 sequence (DNA): TGTGCCAGCAGCTTGGGCGGGACGACCTACGAGCAGTACTTC. This gives the protein CASSLGGTTYEQYF. This chain uses TRBV7-2 with TRBJ2-7, with D possibly TRBD2 on 6 matching bases. From germline, CDR1 is SGHTA and CDR2 FQGNSA. The germline V and J ends were trimmed by 3 bases and 2 bases, with 11 bases remaining between them. The CDR3 loop spans 14 amino acids.

The chain links TRBV11-3 to TRBJ2-1; TRBD2 matches at 11 bases. The CDR3 spans 15 residues. With V trimmed by 5 bases and J by 9 bases, 9 bases remained unmatched. CDR1 is SGHNT, CDR2 YENEEA, per germline. CDR3 sequence (DNA): TGTGCCAGCAGCGGAGAACTAGCGGGAGTGGGTGAGCAGTTCTTC. Its protein product is CASSGELAGVGEQFF.

The rearrangement joins TRBV23-1 to TRBJ1-1, with 9 bases that match TRBD1. TRBV23-1 is an ORF, and what it does is uncertain. The CDR3 contains 17 residues. Losses at the gene ends were 0 bases for V and 4 bases for J; bases not matched to a gene: 9. For the CDR3, the DNA is TGCGCCAGCAGTCAATCGAGGGGGACAGGGAGGACCACTGAAGCTTTCTTT. Translating gives CASSQSRGTGRTTEAFF.